The 24 T cell receptor beta chains presented below share a single source sample, sequenced in a study of blood T cell repertoires in COVID-19. The protocol was immunoSEQ multiplex PCR, while the TCRdb copy is restricted to in-frame clones and leaves out a portion. This repertoire shows roughly 250,000 clones, 82% found once; its top ten account for around 5%. Specimen: peripheral blood. These receptors originate from a woman between 70 and 85 years old with acute or convalescent COVID-19.

The V and J genes are TRBV6-5 and TRBJ2-7, with 11 bases aligning to TRBD1. The V gene end was trimmed by 8 bases and the J gene end by 5 bases; junction bases not matched to a gene: 5. Germline lookup yields CDR1 MNHEY and CDR2 SVGAGI. This CDR3 is built from 13 residues. The CDR3 spells CASLRTGGDEQYF. In DNA, the CDR3 is TGTGCCAGCTTGAGGACAGGGGGCGACGAGCAGTACTTC.

The gene calls are TRBV6-6 and TRBJ2-7; tentatively, D is TRBD1 (6 bases). Germline-derived CDR1 and CDR2 are MNHNY and SVGAGI (reference sequence). The germline V and J ends were trimmed by 5 bases and 1 base, with 18 bases remaining between them. The CDR3 loop spans 16 amino acids. In DNA, the CDR3 is TGTGCCAGCAGTCCCTCCGGGGCAGGGGAGTCCTACGAGCAGTACTTC. Translation gives CASSPSGAGESYEQYF.

This chain joins TRBV6-5 and TRBJ1-2; TRBD1 might be the D (5 bases). The CDR3 consists of 15 residues. V dropped 2 bases and J dropped 9 bases, with 19 bases sitting between them. From germline, CDR1 is MNHEY and CDR2 SVGAGI. In nucleotides, the CDR3 is TGTGCCAGCAGTTACGGGGGGTCTAGGGGCACTCGCTACACCTTC. This gives the protein CASSYGGSRGTRYTF.

The rearrangement links TRBV6-6 to TRBJ2-1; 8 bases line up with TRBD2. Unmatched junction bases numbered 8, after V lost 6 bases and J lost 1 base. The V gene's germline CDR1 is MNHNY and CDR2 SVGAGI (reference sequence). This CDR3 has 16 amino acids. The CDR3 region is CASRGTGGRSYNEQFF. The CDR3 DNA sequence: TGTGCCAGCAGGGGCACGGGGGGGCGTTCCTACAATGAGCAGTTCTTC.

The genes are TRBV6-5 and TRBJ1-2; D possibly corresponds to TRBD1 (6 bases). There are 13 residues in the CDR3. Trimming removed 6 bases from V and 7 bases from J, with 15 bases in between. CDR1 is MNHEY, CDR2 SVGAGI, per germline. The CDR3 reads CASSWTVSSGYTF. The CDR3 region has the DNA TGTGCCAGCAGCTGGACAGTTTCAAGTGGCTACACCTTC.

The rearrangement uses TRBV7-9 and TRBJ2-7; possibly TRBD2 for D (6 bases). Trimming shortened V by 3 bases and J by 4 bases, and 16 bases separated the two germline ends. Germline lookup yields CDR1 SEHNR and CDR2 FQNEAQ (reference sequence). The CDR3 contains 15 residues. DNA for the CDR3: TGTGCCAGCAGCTTCCTTAGCGGTGCTTCGTACGAGCAGTACTTC. Amino acids: CASSFLSGASYEQYF.

The CDR3 DNA sequence: TGTGCCAGCAGCCAAGCGACAGGGGGCTATGAAAAACTGTTTTTT. This encodes CASSQATGGYEKLFF. The chain uses TRBV4-2 and TRBJ1-4; TRBD1 matches 10 bases. From germline, CDR1 is LGHNA and CDR2 YNFKEQ. Trimming at V came to 1 base and at J to 6 bases, leaving 2 bases not matched to a gene. The CDR3 length is 15 residues.

The chain is built from TRBV6-5 and TRBJ1-5; D uncertain. CDR3 size: 14 residues. CDR1 and CDR2 from the germline V gene are MNHEY and SVGAGI. V dropped 7 bases and J dropped 5 bases, with 15 bases sitting between them. This CDR3 reads CASTSDGSDQPQHF. CDR3 nucleotide sequence: TGTGCCAGCACCTCCGATGGAAGCGATCAGCCCCAGCATTTT.

V and J are TRBV19 and TRBJ1-6; 7 bases are a match to TRBD1. V shed 5 bases, J shed 0 bases, and the junction held 4 bases outside the gene matches. The V gene's germline CDR1 is LNHDA and CDR2 SQIVND (reference sequence). The CDR3 is made up of 16 amino acids. CDR3: CASSETGSSYNSPLHF. The CDR3 DNA sequence: TGTGCCAGTAGTGAGACAGGGAGCTCCTATAATTCACCCCTCCACTTT.

The chain couples TRBV6-2 or TRBV6-3 to TRBJ1-3; unclear D gene. The CDR3 is made up of 12 amino acids. Trimming pared 4 bases from V and 3 bases from J, leaving 4 bases between. The germline V gene encodes CDR1 MNHEY and CDR2 SVGEGT. The CDR3 bases are TGTGCCAGCAGTTTTCTTGGAAACACCATATATTTT. Translating it yields CASSFLGNTIYF.

The CDR3 here is CASSTRDRGQGYTF. CDR3 bases: TGTGCCAGTAGCACCCGGGACAGGGGGCAAGGCTACACCTTC. V gene TRBV19 combines with J gene TRBJ1-2; 12 bases fit TRBD1. V lost 6 bases, J lost 8 bases, and 7 bases stayed unmatched. The CDR3 contains 14 residues. The germline V gene has CDR1 LNHDA and CDR2 SQIVND (reference sequence).

The chain couples TRBV7-9 to TRBJ2-7; 11 nucleotides align to TRBD2. The V gene end was trimmed by 5 bases and the J gene end by 3 bases; junction bases not matched to a gene: 3. The germline V gene has CDR1 SEHNR and CDR2 FQNEAQ (reference sequence). This CDR3 is built from 14 residues. The CDR3, as DNA: TGTGCCAGCAGCGATAGCGGGGGGGACTACGAGCAGTACTTC. As protein: CASSDSGGDYEQYF.

Here the CDR3 DNA reads TGCGCCAGCAGCTTTGCAGGGATGAACACTGAAGCTTTCTTT. Amino acid sequence: CASSFAGMNTEAFF. The genes are TRBV5-1 and TRBJ1-1; maybe TRBD1 (5 bases). The V gene's germline CDR1 is SGHRS and CDR2 YFSETQ. V lost 2 bases, J lost 0 bases, and 8 bases lay in between. The CDR3 loop spans 14 amino acids.

The V gene is TRBV4-2, the J gene TRBJ1-2, with 11 positions matching TRBD1. V was pared by 6 bases and J by 8 bases, with 11 bases of the junction left unmatched. Germline loops: CDR1 LGHNA, CDR2 YNFKEQ. The CDR3 consists of 15 residues. The CDR3 loop reads CASSPGQGAFRGYTF. DNA for the CDR3: TGTGCCAGCAGTCCAGGACAGGGGGCGTTTAGGGGCTACACCTTC.

The chain is built from TRBV6-5 and TRBJ2-3, with TRBD1 as a possible D gene (6 bases). The ends were cut back, 5 bases at V and 2 bases at J, with 11 bases in the middle. CDR3 length: 14 amino acids. From germline, CDR1 is MNHEY and CDR2 SVGAGI. The CDR3 spells CASSLTGITDTQYF. The CDR3 region has the DNA TGTGCCAGCAGTCTGACAGGTATCACAGATACGCAGTATTTT.

The rearrangement links TRBV29-1 to TRBJ2-2; D uncertain. The CDR3 spans 13 residues. Germline V gives CDR1 SQVTM, CDR2 ANQGSEA. V was cut by 4 bases and J by 8 bases, with 14 bases left in between. The DNA of the CDR3 is TGCAGCGTTGCCCCCTACCGTTCGGGGGAGCTGTTTTTT. Translated, it gives CSVAPYRSGELFF.

The V and J genes are TRBV11-2 and TRBJ2-1; no firm D call. Germline CDR1 and CDR2: SGHAT and FQNNGV. This CDR3 contains 14 residues. V was shortened by 2 bases and J by 8 bases, with 13 bases between the two germline ends. CDR3 DNA sequence: TGTGCCAGCAGCTTACCCTCCCACAGAGATGAGCAGTTCTTC. Translated, it gives CASSLPSHRDEQFF.

This chain connects TRBV5-8 to TRBJ1-1, with TRBD1 identical over 7 bases. This CDR3 has 14 amino acids. Losses at the gene ends were 0 bases for V and 7 bases for J; bases not matched to a gene: 6. Per the germline V gene, CDR1 is SGHTS and CDR2 is YDEGEE. CDR3 sequence: CASSLAPGQLEAFF. Here the CDR3 DNA reads TGTGCCAGCAGCTTGGCCCCGGGACAGCTTGAAGCTTTCTTT.

The chain uses TRBV28 and TRBJ1-4; a weak D match, TRBD1 (6 bases). V was trimmed by 5 bases and J by 0 bases, leaving 13 bases between them. The CDR3 loop spans 16 amino acids. CDR1 MDHEN and CDR2 SYDVKM come from the germline V gene. The DNA of the CDR3 is TGTGCCAGCAGTCCTCAGGGGAGCACAACTAATGAAAAACTGTTTTTT. Residues: CASSPQGSTTNEKLFF.

This clone occurred once. The chain couples TRBV15 to TRBJ2-7, with a possible D match to TRBD2 (5 bases). The CDR3 contains 16 residues. Trimming removed 0 bases at V and 3 bases at J, with 15 bases between. Germline assignment: CDR1 LNHNV and CDR2 YYDKDF (reference sequence). CDR3 DNA sequence: TGTGCCACCAGCAGAGATTTCAAGCAAACTAGCTACGAGCAGTACTTC. Amino acid sequence: CATSRDFKQTSYEQYF.

The chain joins TRBV4-2 to TRBJ1-1, with D tentatively TRBD1 (6 bases). This CDR3 is 15 amino acids long. V gave up 5 bases and J gave up 1 base, with 14 bases separating them. CDR1 and CDR2 from the germline V gene are LGHNA and YNFKEQ. This CDR3 reads CASSFRQDGNTEAFF. The CDR3 DNA sequence: TGTGCCAGCAGCTTCCGACAGGACGGGAACACTGAAGCTTTCTTT.

The chain uses TRBV4-2 and TRBJ1-2; D call uncertain. Germline CDR1 LGHNA, CDR2 YNFKEQ. The V end lost 1 base, the J end lost 6 bases, and 12 bases lay between the germline ends. The length of the CDR3 is 14 residues. CDR3: CASSQGTPVNGYTF. CDR3 nucleotide sequence: TGTGCCAGCAGCCAAGGTACTCCCGTGAATGGCTACACCTTC.

The rearrangement uses TRBV7-9 and TRBJ2-3; 8 positions agree with TRBD1. The V segment lost 1 base and the J segment 3 bases; nucleotides outside the gene matches: 9. CDR3 length: 17 amino acids. The germline gives CDR1 SEHNR, CDR2 FQNEAQ (reference sequence). CDR3 nucleotides: TGTGCCAGCAGCTTAGTCAGGGGGCCGGAGAGTACAGATACGCAGTATTTT. Amino acids: CASSLVRGPESTDTQYF.

The chain recombines TRBV29-1 with TRBJ2-7; 10 bases are shared with TRBD2. The J segment lost 4 bases and the V segment lost 5 bases, leaving 8 bases of the junction unmatched. The length of the CDR3 is 14 residues. Per germline, CDR1 SQVTM and CDR2 ANQGSEA. The CDR3 here is CSVSRGLAEYEQYF. CDR3 sequence (DNA): TGCAGCGTTTCACGTGGACTAGCGGAGTACGAGCAGTACTTC.